The T cell receptor (beta chain) under discussion was sequenced for a study of shared clonotypes between healthy human individuals. Study-wide findings and caveats: In the sorted subsets, rarefaction showed sequencing was incomplete despite large depth. Non-shared clonotypes had lower generation probabilities than those shared by all four donors.

For this clone: Its antigen is not identified.

From germline, CDR1 is MNHEY and CDR2 SMNVEV (reference sequence). The CDR3 contains 15 residues. The data were produced by immunoSEQ multiplex PCR, yet TCRdb's version contains in-frame clones alone and is incomplete. In the table there are about 2.4 million clones, approximately 94% of which are singletons. The authors divided CD4+ cells into CD45RA+ naive and CD45RA-negative memory subsets. The specimen was naive CD4+ T cells from PBMCs. Subset: CD45RA+ positively selected. The chain couples TRBV27 to TRBJ2-5; 11 bases are shared with TRBD1. The DNA end favors TRBJ2-7, so the J call may be wrong. This TCR was sampled from a man between 18 and 35 years old in good health. Some clones in this sample may be carry-over from other donors' samples. The CDR3 region has the DNA TGTGCCAGCAGTTACCGGGACAGGGGGATTTACGAGCAGTACTTC. This sequence encodes CASSYRDRGIYEQYF.